This TCR beta chain was sequenced in a study of identical twins. Addition of a universal primer site occurred through template switching, and cDNA carried unique molecular identifiers. Using its own MiXCR run on the 5' RACE reads, TCRdb lists one record per CDR3 protein. The sample lists about 470,000 distinct CDR3 sequences; more than 20% were seen once. General study findings and limits: The presence of invariant MAIT and iNKT cells could partly confound analyses of zero-insertion sequences.

There are a few counts of this clonotype. Its specificity is not known. V lost 2 bases to trimming and J lost 0 bases; unmatched junction nucleotides: 6. The CDR3 sequence is 17 residues long. Germline V gives CDR1 MNHEY, CDR2 SVGAGI. These data also featured in a second study, about T cells expressing NK-cell markers. Per that study: The share of CD8+ T cells held by dominant NKG2C+ clonotypes was about 1.0-8% in roughly 6 donors.

The gene calls are TRBV6-5 and TRBJ1-5; 8 bases line up with TRBD1. The sequence was collected from a woman younger than 35 in good health. Sequencing input: CD4+ T cells sorted from blood. The CDR3 is CASSYGQGAGSNQPQHF. The DNA of the CDR3 is TGTGCCAGCAGTTACGGTCAGGGGGCTGGTAGCAATCAGCCCCAGCATTTT.